This T cell receptor beta chain is drawn from a study of T cell responses to AZD1222 COVID-19 vaccine. Some clones are missing from TCRdb's copy, which holds only in-frame ones; the method was immunoSEQ multiplex PCR. The sample contains about 110,000 clones, roughly nine tenths of which appear only once. The CDR3 is 15 residues long. V was shortened by 2 bases and J by 5 bases, with 13 bases between the two germline ends. Germline V gene lookup returns CDR1 SGHVS and CDR2 FNYEAQ. Turning to this clone: The antigen is undetermined.

Regarding the study as a whole: Clonal diversity was possibly underestimated, and white British individuals and females predominated among donors.

The sequences come from peripheral blood, collected on day 0 of MenACWY control vaccination. The V and J genes are TRBV7-6 and TRBJ1-5; weak D call: TRBD1 (6 bases). The receptor was derived from an adult in good health. The CDR3 nucleotides read TGTGCCAGCAGCTTACAACAGGGAGTCTATCAGCCCCAGCATTTT. This translates into CASSLQQGVYQPQHF.